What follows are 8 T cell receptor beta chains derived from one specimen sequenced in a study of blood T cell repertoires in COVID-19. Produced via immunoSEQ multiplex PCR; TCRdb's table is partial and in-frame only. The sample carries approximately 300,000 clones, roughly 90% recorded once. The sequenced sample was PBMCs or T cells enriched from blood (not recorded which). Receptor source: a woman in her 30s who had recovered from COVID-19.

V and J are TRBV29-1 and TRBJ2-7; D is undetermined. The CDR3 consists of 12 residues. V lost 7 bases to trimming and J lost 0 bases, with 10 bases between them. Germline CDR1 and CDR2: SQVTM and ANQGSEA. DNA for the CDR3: TGCAGCGCCCAGGCGAACTCCTACGAGCAGTACTTC. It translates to CSAQANSYEQYF.

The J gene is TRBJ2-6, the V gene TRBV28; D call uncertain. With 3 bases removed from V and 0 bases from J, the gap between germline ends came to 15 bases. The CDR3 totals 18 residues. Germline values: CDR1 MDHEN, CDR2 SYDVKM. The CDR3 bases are TGTGCCAGCAGTTTGTCGGTGGGCCAGCCCTCTGGGGCCAACGTCCTGACTTTC. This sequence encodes CASSLSVGQPSGANVLTF.

This chain's CDR3 is CASSGGEGYGYTF. CDR3 in DNA: TGCGCCAGCAGTGGAGGTGAGGGCTATGGCTACACCTTC. The rearrangement joins TRBV5-1 to TRBJ1-2; D is unclear. The germline V gene encodes CDR1 SGHRS and CDR2 YFSETQ. The CDR3 is made up of 13 amino acids. Deletions cut 5 bases from V and 4 bases from J, with 12 bases between.

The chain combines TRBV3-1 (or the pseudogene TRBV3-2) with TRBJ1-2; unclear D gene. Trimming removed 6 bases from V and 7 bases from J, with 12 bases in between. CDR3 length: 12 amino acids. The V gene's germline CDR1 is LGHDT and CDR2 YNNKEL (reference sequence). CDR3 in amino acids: CASRGWLGGYTF. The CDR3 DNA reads TGTGCCAGCAGGGGCTGGCTCGGTGGCTACACCTTC.

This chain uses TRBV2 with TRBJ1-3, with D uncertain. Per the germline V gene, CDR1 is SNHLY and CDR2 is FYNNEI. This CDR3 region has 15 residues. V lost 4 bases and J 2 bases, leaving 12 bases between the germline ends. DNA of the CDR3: TGTGCCAGCAGTGCCTCCCCCGGTCCTGGAAACACCATATATTTT. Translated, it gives CASSASPGPGNTIYF. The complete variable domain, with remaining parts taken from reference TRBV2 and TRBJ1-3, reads EPEVTQTPSHQVTQMGQEVILRCVPISNHLYFYWYRQILGQKVEFLVSFYNNEISEKSEIFDDQFSVERPDGSNFTLKIRSTKLEDSAMYFCASSASPGPGNTIYFGEGSWLTVV.

CDR3 amino acids: CASSLPIPGTWNEQFF. CDR3 DNA: TGTGCCAGCAGCTTGCCGATTCCCGGGACTTGGAATGAGCAGTTCTTC. The chain carries TRBV11-2 and TRBJ2-1; TRBD2 is a possible D gene (6 bases). Trimming took 3 bases from V and 7 from J, leaving 19 bases between them. CDR1 is SGHAT and CDR2 is FQNNGV in the germline V gene. The length of the CDR3 is 16 residues.

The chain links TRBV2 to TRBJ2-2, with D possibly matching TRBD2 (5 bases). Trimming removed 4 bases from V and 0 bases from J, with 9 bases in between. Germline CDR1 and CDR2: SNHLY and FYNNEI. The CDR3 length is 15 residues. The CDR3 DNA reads TGTGCCAGCAGTGTTGAGCGGTCGAACACCGGGGAGCTGTTTTTT. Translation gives CASSVERSNTGELFF.

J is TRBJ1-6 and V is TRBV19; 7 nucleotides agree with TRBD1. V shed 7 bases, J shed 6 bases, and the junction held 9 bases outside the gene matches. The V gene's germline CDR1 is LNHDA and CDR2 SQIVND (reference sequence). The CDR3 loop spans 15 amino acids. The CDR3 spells CASIPTGISNSPLHF. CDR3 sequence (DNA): TGTGCCAGTATACCGACAGGGATCTCTAATTCACCCCTCCACTTT.